The 18 T cell receptor beta chains below were found in one sample sequenced in a study of cytotoxic CD8 clonotypes in ibrutinib-treated CLL. Only in-frame clones appear in the TCRdb table, and some are missing; sequencing was by immunoSEQ multiplex PCR. The sample has about 160,000 clones; roughly four fifths are singletons. Here the sequenced sample was PBMCs, taken after 12 months of ibrutinib treatment. These receptors were taken from a human donor with chronic lymphocytic leukemia.

This sequence joins TRBV2 and TRBJ1-1; 8 bases map to TRBD1. Trimming cost V 11 bases and J 5 bases; bases outside gene matches: 10. The CDR3 is 13 residues long. Per germline, CDR1 SNHLY and CDR2 FYNNEI. The CDR3 here is CAGRQGLKTEAFF. Written as DNA, the CDR3 is TGTGCCGGAAGACAGGGGCTAAAGACTGAAGCTTTCTTT.

V and J are TRBV6-5 and TRBJ1-1; TRBD1 is a possible D gene (6 bases). Germline V gene lookup returns CDR1 MNHEY and CDR2 SVGAGI. Trimming shortened V by 6 bases and J by 8 bases, and 22 bases separated the two germline ends. The CDR3 runs 15 residues. CDR3 in DNA: TGTGCCAGCAGGCACAGGGTTTTTACGCCCCAAGAAGCTTTCTTT. Residues: CASRHRVFTPQEAFF.

The chain links TRBV10-2 to TRBJ1-2; no clear D. CDR1 and CDR2 from the germline V gene are WSHSY and SAAADI. The ends were cut back, 5 bases at V and 3 bases at J, with 13 bases in the middle. This CDR3 spans 14 amino acids. This chain's CDR3 is CASSSVGIDYGYTF. The CDR3 bases are TGCGCCAGCAGTTCCGTGGGGATAGACTATGGCTACACCTTC.

This clone was counted a single time. CDR3 DNA: TGTGCCAGCAGACCGGGACAGAGCCTTTCCAAGCAGTACTTC. Protein product: CASRPGQSLSKQYF. This chain joins TRBV7-2 and TRBJ2-7; 7 nucleotides align to TRBD1. Per germline, CDR1 SGHTA and CDR2 FQGNSA. V shed 6 bases and J 8 bases; nucleotides not matched to a gene: 13. CDR3 length equals 14 residues.

The chain joins TRBV18 to TRBJ1-2; 7 bases are a match to TRBD1. The CDR3 is 16 amino acids. The germline V gene encodes CDR1 KGHSH and CDR2 LQKENI. J lost 4 bases, V lost 1 base, and 9 bases had no gene match. This CDR3 is CASSPLAHRGPYGYTF. In DNA, the CDR3 is TGTGCCAGCTCACCACTAGCCCACAGGGGACCCTATGGCTACACCTTC.

The chain joins TRBV6-5 to TRBJ2-5; no definite D call. In germline, CDR1 is MNHEY, CDR2 SVGAGI. CDR3 size: 13 residues. Trimming cost V 8 bases and J 1 base, with 11 bases left between them. The CDR3 coding sequence is TGTGCCAGCCTCAGAGAATTCCAAGAGACCCAGTACTTC. It encodes CASLREFQETQYF.

This clone has just one count. The gene calls are TRBV6-5 and TRBJ1-2; D ambiguous. CDR1 and CDR2 (germline): MNHEY, SVGAGI. The CDR3 spans 14 residues. The ends were cut back, 0 bases at V and 5 bases at J, with 10 bases in the middle. CDR3 sequence: CASSYSPGTYGYTF. The CDR3 DNA is TGTGCCAGCAGTTACTCGCCAGGAACTTATGGCTACACCTTC.

This chain connects TRBV15 to TRBJ2-7; no reliable D call. Trimming took off 4 bases at V and 7 bases at J, with 14 bases between the two ends. CDR3 length: 13 residues. CDR1 and CDR2 (germline): LNHNV, YYDKDF (reference sequence). CDR3 amino acids: CATSKRTFLEQYF. DNA for the CDR3: TGTGCCACCAGCAAAAGGACCTTTTTGGAGCAGTACTTC.

The chain combines TRBV7-2 with TRBJ2-1; possible D gene TRBD2, 5 bases. Trimming stripped 1 base from V and 5 bases from J, with 9 bases between. Germline CDR1 and CDR2: SGHTA and FQGNSA. The CDR3 sequence is 14 residues long. The CDR3 nucleotides are TGTGCCAGCAGCTTAGGCCTGGAGGACAATGAGCAGTTCTTC. Protein sequence: CASSLGLEDNEQFF.

This clone appeared once. V usage is TRBV5-6 and J usage is TRBJ2-3; D is uncertain. This CDR3 comprises 15 residues. The V end was cut by 0 bases, the J end by 0 bases, with 8 bases between. Germline CDR1 SGHDT, CDR2 YYEEEE. The CDR3 reads CASSLGSASTDTQYF. CDR3 nucleotides: TGTGCCAGCAGCTTGGGGTCAGCTAGCACAGATACGCAGTATTTT.

At least ten counts were recorded for this clone. The chain has TRBV4-2 and TRBJ2-1; 8 nucleotides agree with TRBD2. Germline V gene data show CDR1 as LGHNA and CDR2 as YNFKEQ. This CDR3 is built from 15 residues. V dropped 4 bases and J dropped 8; count of bases not matched to a gene: 10. The CDR3 nucleotides are TGTGCCAGCAGCCTTTTGACTGCCGGGAGGGATGAGCAGTTCTTC. It yields the protein CASSLLTAGRDEQFF.

The chain couples TRBV5-8 to TRBJ2-2, with TRBD2 as a possible D gene (6 bases). Trimming took 4 bases from V and 6 from J, leaving 10 bases between them. Germline CDR1 and CDR2: SGHTS and YDEGEE. CDR3 length: 13 residues. The CDR3 loop reads CASSTSPSGELFF. The CDR3 DNA reads TGTGCCAGCAGCACTAGCCCGTCCGGGGAGCTGTTTTTT. Full variable domain (remainder filled in from reference TRBV5-8 and TRBJ2-2): EAGVTQSPTHLIKTRGQQATLRCSPISGHTSVYWYQQALGLGLQFLLWYDEGEERNRGNFPPRFSGRQFPNYSSELNVNALELEDSALYLCASSTSPSGELFFGEGSRLTVL.

V is TRBV7-3 and J is TRBJ1-6; D is possibly TRBD1 (5 bases). Germline-derived CDR1 and CDR2 are SGHTA and FQGTGA. This CDR3 comprises 16 residues. V was trimmed by 2 bases and J by 6 bases, leaving 14 bases between them. CDR3 protein: CASSLDGGGSNSPLHF. The CDR3 DNA reads as TGTGCCAGCAGCTTAGATGGGGGTGGATCTAATTCACCCCTCCACTTT.

The rearrangement uses TRBV4-1 and TRBJ1-5; 8 positions match TRBD1. The germline V gene encodes CDR1 MGHRA and CDR2 YSYEKL. There are 15 residues in the CDR3. V was pared by 3 bases and J by 9 bases, with 10 bases of the junction left unmatched. CDR3 sequence (DNA): TGCGCCAGCAGCCAGATGGCAGGGGGCTCTGGGCCCCAGCATTTT. Translated: CASSQMAGGSGPQHF.

This clone has just one count. V is TRBV10-3 and J is TRBJ1-2, with 8 bases identical to TRBD1. With 8 bases clipped from V and 6 bases from J, the junction kept 17 bases outside the gene matches. The V gene's germline CDR1 is ENHRY and CDR2 SYGVKD. The CDR3 consists of 16 residues. In DNA form, the CDR3 reads TGTGCCATCGGGTTGACAGGGGCTATGGCCGACGATGGCTACACCTTC. It yields the protein CAIGLTGAMADDGYTF.

The V and J genes are TRBV30 and TRBJ2-3; 7 bases match TRBD1. The CDR3 length is 14 residues. The trim removed 1 base at V and 2 bases at J, leaving 3 bases unmatched. Germline CDR1 and CDR2: GTSNPN and SVGIG (reference sequence). CDR3 amino acids: CAWSGGTDTDTQYF. CDR3 nucleotide sequence: TGTGCCTGGAGTGGGGGGACAGACACAGATACGCAGTATTTT.

The rearrangement links TRBV7-9 to TRBJ2-3, with D tentatively TRBD1 (6 bases). The CDR3 is 15 residues long. Germline CDR1 is SEHNR and CDR2 is FQNEAQ (reference sequence). V was shortened by 1 base and J by 0 bases, with 8 bases between the two germline ends. CDR3 sequence (DNA): TGTGCCAGCAGCTTAGGGCAGGGGAGCACAGATACGCAGTATTTT. Translation gives CASSLGQGSTDTQYF.

The chain recombines TRBV6-5 with TRBJ1-1; D is undetermined. This CDR3 has 13 residues. With 2 bases removed from V and 8 bases from J, the gap between germline ends came to 12 bases. Germline V gives CDR1 MNHEY, CDR2 SVGAGI. For the CDR3, the DNA is TGTGCCAGCAGTTACACCGCCGGAAGGGAAGCTTTCTTT. It yields the protein CASSYTAGREAFF.